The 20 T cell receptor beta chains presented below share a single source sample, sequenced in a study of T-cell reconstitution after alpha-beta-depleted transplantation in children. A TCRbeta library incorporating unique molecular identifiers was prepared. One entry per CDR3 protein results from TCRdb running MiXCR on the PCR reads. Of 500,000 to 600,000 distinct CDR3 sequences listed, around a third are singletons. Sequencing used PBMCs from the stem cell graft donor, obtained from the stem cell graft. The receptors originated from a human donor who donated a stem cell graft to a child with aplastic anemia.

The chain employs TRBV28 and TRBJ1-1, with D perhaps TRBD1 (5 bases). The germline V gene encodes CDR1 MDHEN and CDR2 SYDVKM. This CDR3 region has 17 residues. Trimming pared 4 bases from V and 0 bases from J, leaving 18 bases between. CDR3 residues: CASSSGGVRGMNTEAFF. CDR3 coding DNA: TGTGCCAGCAGTTCCGGAGGGGTACGGGGCATGAACACTGAAGCTTTCTTT.

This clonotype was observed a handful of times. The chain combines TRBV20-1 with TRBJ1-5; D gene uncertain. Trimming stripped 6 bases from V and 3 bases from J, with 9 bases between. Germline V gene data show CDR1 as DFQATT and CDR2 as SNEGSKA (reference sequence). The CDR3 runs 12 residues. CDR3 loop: CSAPEVNQPQHF. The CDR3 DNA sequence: TGCAGTGCCCCGGAGGTCAATCAGCCCCAGCATTTT.

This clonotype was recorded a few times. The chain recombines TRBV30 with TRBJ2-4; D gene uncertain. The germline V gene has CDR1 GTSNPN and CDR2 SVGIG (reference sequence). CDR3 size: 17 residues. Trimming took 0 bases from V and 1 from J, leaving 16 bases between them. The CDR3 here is CAWSVEISLWAKNIQYF. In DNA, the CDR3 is TGTGCCTGGAGTGTAGAGATCAGTCTCTGGGCCAAAAACATTCAGTACTTC.

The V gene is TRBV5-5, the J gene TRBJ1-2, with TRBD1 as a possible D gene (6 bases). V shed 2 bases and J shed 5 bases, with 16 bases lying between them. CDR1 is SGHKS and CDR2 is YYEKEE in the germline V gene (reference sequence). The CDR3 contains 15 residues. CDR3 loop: CASSFRTPRGYGYTF. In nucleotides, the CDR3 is TGTGCCAGCAGCTTTAGGACCCCAAGGGGGTATGGCTACACCTTC.

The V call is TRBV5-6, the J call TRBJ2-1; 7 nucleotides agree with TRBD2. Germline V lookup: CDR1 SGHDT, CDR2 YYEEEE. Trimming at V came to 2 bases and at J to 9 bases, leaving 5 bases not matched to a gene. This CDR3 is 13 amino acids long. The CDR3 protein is CASSLGLGGEQFF. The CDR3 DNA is TGTGCCAGCAGCTTAGGACTAGGCGGTGAGCAGTTCTTC.

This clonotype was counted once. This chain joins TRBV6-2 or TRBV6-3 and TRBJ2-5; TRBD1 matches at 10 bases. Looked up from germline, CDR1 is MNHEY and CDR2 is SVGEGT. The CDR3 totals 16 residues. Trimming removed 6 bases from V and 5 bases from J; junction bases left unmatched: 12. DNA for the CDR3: TGTGCCAGCAGCCTATCGCGGGGGACAGGGGTCGAGACCCAGTACTTC. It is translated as CASSLSRGTGVETQYF.

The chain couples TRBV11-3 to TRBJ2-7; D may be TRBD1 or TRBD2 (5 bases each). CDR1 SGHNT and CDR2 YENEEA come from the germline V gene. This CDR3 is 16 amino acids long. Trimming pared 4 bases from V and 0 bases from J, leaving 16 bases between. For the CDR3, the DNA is TGTGCCAGCAGCTCCGGCCGGGACCGTTCCTCCTACGAGCAGTACGTC. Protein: CASSSGRDRSSYEQYV.

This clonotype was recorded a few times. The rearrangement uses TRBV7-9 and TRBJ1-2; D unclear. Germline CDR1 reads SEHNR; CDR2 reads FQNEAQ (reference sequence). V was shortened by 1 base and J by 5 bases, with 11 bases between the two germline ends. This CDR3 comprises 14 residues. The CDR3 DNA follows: TGTGCCAGCAGCTTAGTGCTGGACCCTTATGGCTACACCTTC. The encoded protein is CASSLVLDPYGYTF.

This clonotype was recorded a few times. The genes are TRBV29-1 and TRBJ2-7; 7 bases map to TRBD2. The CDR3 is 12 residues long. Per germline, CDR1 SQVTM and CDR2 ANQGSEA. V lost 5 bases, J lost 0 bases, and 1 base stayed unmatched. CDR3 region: CSVRTSSYEQYV. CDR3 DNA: TGCAGCGTTCGGACTAGCTCCTACGAGCAGTACGTC.

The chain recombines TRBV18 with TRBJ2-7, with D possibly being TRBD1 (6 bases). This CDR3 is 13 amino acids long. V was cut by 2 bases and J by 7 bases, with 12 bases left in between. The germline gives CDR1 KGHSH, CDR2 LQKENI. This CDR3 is CASSPKGGGEQYV. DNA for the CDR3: TGTGCCAGCTCACCAAAAGGGGGTGGAGAGCAGTACGTC.

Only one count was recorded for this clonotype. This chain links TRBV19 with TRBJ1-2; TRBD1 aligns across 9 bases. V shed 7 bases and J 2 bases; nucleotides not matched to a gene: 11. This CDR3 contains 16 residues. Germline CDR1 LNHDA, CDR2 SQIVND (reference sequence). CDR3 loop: CASTSDYTGGNYGYTF. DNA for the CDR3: TGTGCCAGTACCTCGGATTATACAGGGGGCAACTATGGCTACACCTTC.

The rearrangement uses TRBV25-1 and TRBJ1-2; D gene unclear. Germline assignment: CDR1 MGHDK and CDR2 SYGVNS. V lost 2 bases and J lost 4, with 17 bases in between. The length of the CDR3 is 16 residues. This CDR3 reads CASSELTGPNFYGYTF. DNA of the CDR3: TGTGCCAGCAGTGAACTGACCGGACCGAACTTCTATGGCTACACCTTC.

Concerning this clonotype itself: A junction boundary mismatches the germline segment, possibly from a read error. The CDR3 sequence: CASSLASTNTGKLFF. CDR3 sequence (DNA): TGTGCCAGCAGCTTAGCTAGCACGAACACCGGGAAGCTGTTTTTT. This chain joins TRBV7-2 and TRBJ2-2; possible D gene TRBD2, 5 bases. Looked up from germline, CDR1 is SGHTA and CDR2 is FQGNSA. The CDR3 covers 15 residues.

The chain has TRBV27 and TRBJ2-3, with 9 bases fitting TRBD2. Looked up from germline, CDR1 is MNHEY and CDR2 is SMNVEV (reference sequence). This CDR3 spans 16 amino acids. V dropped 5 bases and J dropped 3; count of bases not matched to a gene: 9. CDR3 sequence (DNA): TGTGCCAGCAGTCCACTAGCGGGCGAGAATACAGATACGCAGTATTTT. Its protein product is CASSPLAGENTDTQYF.

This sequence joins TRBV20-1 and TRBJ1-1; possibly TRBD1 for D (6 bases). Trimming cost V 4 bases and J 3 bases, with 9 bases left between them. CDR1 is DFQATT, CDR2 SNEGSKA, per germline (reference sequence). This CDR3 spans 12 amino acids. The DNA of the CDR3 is TGCAGTGCTAAAGGGGGGGACACTGAAGCTTTCTTT. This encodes CSAKGGDTEAFF.

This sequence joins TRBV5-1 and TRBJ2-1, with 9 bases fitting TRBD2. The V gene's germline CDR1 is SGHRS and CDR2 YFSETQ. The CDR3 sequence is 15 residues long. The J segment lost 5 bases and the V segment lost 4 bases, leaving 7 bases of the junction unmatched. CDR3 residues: CASSPLAGPNNEQFF. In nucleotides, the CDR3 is TGCGCCAGCAGCCCTCTAGCGGGACCGAACAATGAGCAGTTCTTC.

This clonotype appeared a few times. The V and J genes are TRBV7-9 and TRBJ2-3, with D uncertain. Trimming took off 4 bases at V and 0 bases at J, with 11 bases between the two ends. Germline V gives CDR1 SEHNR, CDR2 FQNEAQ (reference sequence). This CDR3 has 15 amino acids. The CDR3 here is CASSSPVGSTDTQYF. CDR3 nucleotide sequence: TGTGCCAGCAGCTCGCCAGTTGGGAGCACAGATACGCAGTATTTT.

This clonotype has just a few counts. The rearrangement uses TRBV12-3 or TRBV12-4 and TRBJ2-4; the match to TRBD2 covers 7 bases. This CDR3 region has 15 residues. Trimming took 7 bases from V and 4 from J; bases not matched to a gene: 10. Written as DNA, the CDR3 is TGTGCCAGCACGGAGCCGGGAGGAGCGAAAAACATTCAGTACTTC. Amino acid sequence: CASTEPGGAKNIQYF.

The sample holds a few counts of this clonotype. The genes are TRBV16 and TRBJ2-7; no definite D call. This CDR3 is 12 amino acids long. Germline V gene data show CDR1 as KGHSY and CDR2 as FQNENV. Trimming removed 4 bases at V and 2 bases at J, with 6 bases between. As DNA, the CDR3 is TGTGCCAGCAGCCGGTCGACCTACGAGCAGTACGTC. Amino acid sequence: CASSRSTYEQYV.

The DNA of the CDR3 is TGTGCCAGCATGGATTGGGACAGCACCAATCAGCCCCAGCATTTT. As protein: CASMDWDSTNQPQHF. This chain links TRBV2 with TRBJ1-5; 7 positions match TRBD1. This CDR3 is 15 amino acids long. The V gene's germline CDR1 is SNHLY and CDR2 FYNNEI. J gave up 3 bases and V 7 bases, and 9 bases lay outside the gene matches.